A selection of T cell receptor beta chains follows, all from one sample in a study of pediatric ulcerative colitis. Generated by immunoSEQ multiplex PCR, the TCRdb table keeps only in-frame clones and is missing some. The data hold some 25,000 clones, with roughly 70% observed a single time. Sequencing used gut tissue. The receptors shown here come from a boy aged 5-17 years with severe ulcerative colitis. Both conserved end residues are part of each CDR3. Each record gives: clone size, J gene, V gene, D gene, CDR3 protein, CDR3 DNA. D genes are given only for firm matches. The listing skips clone size in some rows; elsewhere it reads once, few, many or a size class.

size: NA; J: TRBJ2-5; V: TRBV12-2; D: NA; CDR3: CASRLGGGETQYF; DNA: TGTGCAAGTCGCTTAGGAGGGGGAGAGACCCAGTACTTC
size: medium-sized; J: TRBJ1-1; V: TRBV5-4; D: NA; CDR3: CASSLGRSEAFF; DNA: TGTGCCAGCAGCTTGGGTAGGTCTGAAGCTTTCTTT
size: NA; J: TRBJ2-5; V: TRBV5-1; D: NA; CDR3: CASSLEGGTRQETQYF; DNA: TGCGCCAGCAGCCTCGAAGGCGGGACAAGGCAGGAGACCCAGTACTTC
size: few; J: TRBJ2-5; V: TRBV18; D: TRBD2; CDR3: CASSPLGLAVQETQYF; DNA: TGTGCCAGCTCACCGTTGGGACTAGCGGTCCAAGAGACCCAGTACTTC
size: NA; J: TRBJ2-1; V: TRBV27; D: TRBD2; CDR3: CASSLSRREGGGEQFF; DNA: TGTGCCAGCAGTTTATCTCGGCGGGAGGGGGGAGGTGAGCAGTTCTTC
size: once; J: TRBJ2-1; V: TRBV6-4; D: TRBD2; CDR3: CASSGGLAGDEQFF; DNA: TGTGCCAGCAGTGGGGGCCTAGCGGGAGATGAGCAGTTCTTC
size: NA; J: TRBJ2-7; V: TRBV29-1; D: NA; CDR3: CSVEPKQKVNDEQYF; DNA: TGCAGCGTTGAGCCAAAGCAGAAGGTAAACGACGAGCAGTACTTC
size: NA; J: TRBJ2-7; V: TRBV28; D: NA; CDR3: CASSGSGVTSYEQYF; DNA: TGTGCCAGCAGTGGTTCGGGGGTGACCTCCTACGAGCAGTACTTC
size: NA; J: TRBJ2-7; V: TRBV7-6; D: TRBD2; CDR3: CASSHGGVGEQYF; DNA: TGTGCCAGCAGCCACGGGGGGGTGGGAGAGCAGTACTTC
size: NA; J: TRBJ1-5; V: TRBV6-6; D: NA; CDR3: CASSRQGGQPQHF; DNA: TGTGCCAGCAGTCGTCAGGGTGGTCAGCCCCAGCATTTT
size: NA; J: TRBJ2-1; V: TRBV5-1; D: NA; CDR3: CASSSQKSEQFF; DNA: TGCGCCAGCAGCTCCCAAAAAAGTGAGCAGTTCTTC
size: few; J: TRBJ2-7; V: TRBV5-4; D: NA; CDR3: CASSSDGYEQYF; DNA: TGTGCCAGCAGCTCCGACGGATACGAGCAGTACTTC
size: NA; J: TRBJ2-1; V: TRBV11-2; D: TRBD2; CDR3: CASSLAERRTSSYNEQFF; DNA: TGTGCCAGCAGCTTAGCTGAGAGACGGACTAGCTCCTACAATGAGCAGTTCTTC
size: NA; J: TRBJ2-4; V: TRBV2; D: TRBD1; CDR3: CASSSGTEITKNIQYF; DNA: TGTGCCAGCAGTTCCGGGACAGAGATCACCAAAAACATTCAGTACTTC
size: NA; J: TRBJ2-7; V: TRBV2; D: TRBD1; CDR3: CASTSQGARGEQYF; DNA: TGTGCCAGCACCTCACAGGGGGCGCGAGGCGAGCAGTACTTC
size: few; J: TRBJ1-2; V: TRBV11-2; D: NA; CDR3: CASSLGHNYGYTF; DNA: TGTGCCAGCAGCTTAGGGCACAACTATGGCTACACCTTC
size: once; J: TRBJ1-2; V: TRBV6-5; D: TRBD1; CDR3: CASSYPGGRGYTF; DNA: TGTGCCAGCAGTTACCCAGGGGGCCGCGGCTACACCTTC
size: NA; J: TRBJ2-1; V: TRBV27; D: NA; CDR3: CASSLSWGASYNEQFF; DNA: TGTGCCAGCAGTTTATCCTGGGGGGCCTCCTACAATGAGCAGTTCTTC
size: NA; J: TRBJ1-1; V: TRBV5-1; D: TRBD1; CDR3: CASSVDRVGDMNTEAFF; DNA: TGCGCCAGCAGCGTAGACAGGGTCGGAGACATGAACACTGAAGCTTTCTTT
size: few; J: TRBJ1-5; V: TRBV6-6; D: NA; CDR3: CAIMDGDQPQHF; DNA: TGTGCCATCATGGACGGAGATCAGCCCCAGCATTTT